The source of this T cell receptor (beta chain) is a study of identical twins. The V gene end was trimmed by 8 bases and the J gene end by 3 bases; junction bases not matched to a gene: 11. CDR3 length: 16 residues. Germline CDR1 and CDR2: SGHRS and YFSETQ. A universal primer site came from template switching; cDNA carried unique molecular identifiers. TCRdb analysed the 5' RACE reads with MiXCR anew, one entry per CDR3 protein. Among 400,000 to 600,000 distinct CDR3 sequences listed, around 20% were seen once. This clonotype was picked up a small number of times. Every donor was a healthy Caucasian. The data also belong to a second study, concerning yellow fever vaccine responses in identical twins.

The chain is built from TRBV5-1 and TRBJ1-4, with TRBD1 matching 9 bases. The receptor comes from a woman aged 18 to 35 in good health. Sequencing was done on a sample of CD4+ T cells sorted from blood. The CDR3: CARVPGQGLSNEKLFF. The CDR3 DNA reads TGCGCCAGGGTACCGGGACAGGGACTTTCTAATGAAAAACTGTTTTTT.